These T cell receptor beta chains were read from a single sample in a study of naive and memory T cell subsets. TCRdb reprocessed the UMI-ligation and nested PCR reads with MiXCR, giving one entry per CDR3 protein. The repertoire holds roughly 91,000 distinct CDR3 sequences, with 13% as singletons. Sequencing used central memory CD4+ T cells from blood. These receptors were obtained from a human donor in good health. Both conserved end residues are part of each CDR3. The D gene is left open where the match is weak. Size is omitted from some rows. Given values are once, few, many or a class for expanded clones.

TRBV5-1	TRBJ2-5	19	TRBD2	few	CASSPGGLTRTSGEETQYF	TGCGCCAGCAGCCCGGGTGGTCTCACCAGAACTAGCGGAGAAGAGACCCAGTACTTC
TRBV11-2	TRBJ1-2	16	TRBD1	-	CASSSLSGTGGFGYTF	TGTGCCAGCAGCTCCTTGTCCGGGACAGGGGGGTTTGGCTACACCTTC
TRBV28	TRBJ1-4	16	TRBD1	-	CASSTTGTGPNEKLFF	TGTGCCAGCAGTACCACCGGGACAGGGCCTAATGAAAAACTGTTTTTT
TRBV12-3/TRBV12-4	TRBJ2-7	12	-	-	CASSPNLYEQYF	TGTGCCAGCAGCCCCAACCTCTACGAGCAGTACTTC
TRBV13	TRBJ2-7	15	-	-	CASSRERMGAYEQYF	TGTGCCAGCAGCCGGGAGCGGATGGGCGCCTACGAGCAGTACTTC
TRBV12-3/TRBV12-4	TRBJ2-3	12	-	medium-sized	CASSLSGATQYF	TGTGCCAGCAGTTTAAGCGGCGCTACGCAGTATTTT
TRBV7-9	TRBJ2-5	14	TRBD2	-	CASSFSGIQETQYF	TGTGCCAGCAGCTTTAGCGGGATCCAAGAGACCCAGTACTTC
TRBV20-1	TRBJ1-2	14	-	few	CSATEGKANYGYTF	TGCAGTGCAACCGAGGGGAAAGCTAACTATGGCTACACCTTC
TRBV5-1	TRBJ2-6	17	TRBD1	-	CASSLGTGGRGANVLTF	TGCGCCAGCAGCTTGGGGACAGGGGGCAGAGGGGCCAACGTCCTGACTTTC
TRBV5-6	TRBJ1-5	15	TRBD1	-	CASSTGKGGLRPQHF	TGTGCCAGCAGCACGGGTAAAGGGGGCCTTCGGCCCCAGCATTTT
TRBV28	TRBJ2-2	15	-	-	CASSTGWGNTGELFF	TGTGCCAGCAGTACGGGATGGGGGAACACCGGGGAGCTGTTTTTT
TRBV10-3	TRBJ1-5	14	-	-	CAISEGGRNQPQHF	TGTGCCATCAGTGAAGGTGGGAGGAATCAGCCCCAGCATTTT
TRBV6-6	TRBJ2-7	13	TRBD2	-	CASSPSGNYEQYF	TGTGCCAGCAGTCCTAGCGGCAACTACGAGCAGTACTTC
TRBV6-5	TRBJ1-6	17	TRBD1	-	CASRKDRAYSYNSPLHF	TGTGCCAGCAGGAAAGACAGGGCTTACTCCTATAATTCACCCCTCCACTTT
TRBV6-6	TRBJ2-2	13	TRBD2	-	CASKREGRGELFF	TGTGCCAGCAAGCGGGAGGGAAGAGGGGAGCTGTTTTTT
TRBV5-1	TRBJ2-3	16	TRBD2	many	CASSLEVAGGTDTQYF	TGCGCCAGCAGCTTGGAGGTAGCGGGAGGCACAGATACGCAGTATTTT
TRBV11-2	TRBJ2-5	18	-	few	CASSLVDYGAQGGETQYF	TGTGCCAGCAGCTTAGTGGATTATGGCGCCCAGGGGGGAGAGACCCAGTACTTC
TRBV29-1	TRBJ2-5	12	-	many	CSVVKVQETQYF	TGCAGCGTTGTAAAAGTTCAAGAGACCCAGTACTTC
TRBV28	TRBJ2-1	14	-	few	CASTGTRTYNEQFF	TGTGCCAGCACTGGGACACGGACCTACAATGAGCAGTTCTTC
TRBV19	TRBJ2-1	19	-	many	CASSIKNYYSTSSYNEQFF	TGTGCCAGTAGTATTAAAAACTACTATTCTACTAGCTCCTACAATGAGCAGTTCTTC
TRBV28	TRBJ1-5	15	-	-	CASSFSSGGRQPQHF	TGTGCCAGCAGTTTTTCCTCGGGGGGCCGGCAGCCCCAGCATTTT
TRBV18	TRBJ2-7	15	-	few	CASSPPRRAAYEQYF	TGTGCCAGCTCACCACCGCGGAGGGCCGCCTACGAGCAGTACTTC
TRBV5-5	TRBJ2-6	19	-	few	CASSLVFGRGQTGANVLTF	TGTGCCAGCAGCTTGGTGTTCGGGAGGGGGCAGACTGGGGCCAACGTCCTGACTTTC
TRBV6-1	TRBJ1-5	15	-	many	CASSEMGQSNQPQQF	TGTGCCAGCAGTGAAATGGGGCAGTCCAATCAGCCCCAGCAATTT
TRBV18	TRBJ2-5	14	-	few	CASSPAQTEETQYF	TGTGCCAGCTCACCCGCACAGACCGAAGAGACCCAGTACTTC
TRBV5-5	TRBJ2-3	14	-	many	CASSLGPITDTQYF	TGTGCCAGCAGCTTGGGGCCGATCACAGATACGCAGTATTTT
TRBV7-2	TRBJ2-1	15	-	many	CASSLRGSRGNEQFF	TGTGCCAGCAGCCTTCGGGGGTCAAGAGGAAATGAGCAGTTCTTC
TRBV7-2	TRBJ2-7	19	-	-	CASSLDRGLATFSPYEQYF	TGTGCCAGCAGCTTAGACCGGGGTCTAGCCACCTTTTCTCCCTACGAGCAGTACTTC
TRBV10-1	TRBJ2-2	13	-	few	CASSSPPPKELFF	TGCGCCAGCAGTTCCCCCCCTCCCAAGGAGCTGTTTTTT
TRBV6-1	TRBJ2-1	14	-	many	CASSEGAGSDEQFF	TGTGCCAGCAGTGAAGGTGCGGGTTCGGATGAGCAGTTCTTC
TRBV6-2/TRBV6-3	TRBJ1-3	13	-	few	CASSRDNGNTIYF	TGTGCCAGCAGTCGGGACAATGGAAACACCATATATTTT
TRBV7-2	TRBJ1-2	14	-	-	CASSLGASDYGYTF	TGTGCCAGCAGCTTAGGGGCCAGTGACTATGGCTACACCTTC